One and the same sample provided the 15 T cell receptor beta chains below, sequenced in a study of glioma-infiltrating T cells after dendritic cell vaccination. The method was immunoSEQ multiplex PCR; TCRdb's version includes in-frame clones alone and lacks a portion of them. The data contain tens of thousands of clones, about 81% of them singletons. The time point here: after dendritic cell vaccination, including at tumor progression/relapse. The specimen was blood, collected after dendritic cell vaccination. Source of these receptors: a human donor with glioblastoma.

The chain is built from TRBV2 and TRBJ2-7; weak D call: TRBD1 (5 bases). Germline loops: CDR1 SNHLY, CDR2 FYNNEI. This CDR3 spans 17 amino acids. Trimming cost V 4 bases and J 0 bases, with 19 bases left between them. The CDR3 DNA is TGTGCCAGCAGTGTAGGCCCCCCCTCAGGGTACTCCTACGAGCAGTACTTC. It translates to CASSVGPPSGYSYEQYF.

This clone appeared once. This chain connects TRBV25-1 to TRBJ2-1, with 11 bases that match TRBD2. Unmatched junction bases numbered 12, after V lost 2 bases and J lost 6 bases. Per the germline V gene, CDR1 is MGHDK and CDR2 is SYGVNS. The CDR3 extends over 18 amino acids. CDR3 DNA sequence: TGTGCCAGCAGTGAACTATTAGTGGTAGCGGGAGGGCCCAATGAGCAGTTCTTC. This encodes CASSELLVVAGGPNEQFF. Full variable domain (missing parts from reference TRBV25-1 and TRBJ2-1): EADIYQTPRYLVIGTGKKITLECSQTMGHDKMYWYQQDPGMELHLIHYSYGVNSTEKGDLSSESTVSRIRTEHFPLTLESARPSHTSQYLCASSELLVVAGGPNEQFFGPGTRLTVL.

The CDR3 loop is CASSRQGSGQPQHF. CDR3 DNA: TGTGCCAGCAGCCGACAGGGATCAGGACAGCCCCAGCATTTT. The rearrangement links TRBV6-1 to TRBJ1-5; 7 nucleotides line up with TRBD1. V lost 6 bases, J lost 7 bases, and 9 bases stayed unmatched. CDR1 MNHNS and CDR2 SASEGT come from the germline V gene. The CDR3 has 14 residues.

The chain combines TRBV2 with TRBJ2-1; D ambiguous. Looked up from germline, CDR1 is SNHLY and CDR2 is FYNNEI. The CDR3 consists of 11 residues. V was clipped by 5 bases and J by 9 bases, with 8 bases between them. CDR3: CASSPIGEQFF. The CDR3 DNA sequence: TGTGCCAGCAGTCCAATCGGTGAGCAGTTCTTC.

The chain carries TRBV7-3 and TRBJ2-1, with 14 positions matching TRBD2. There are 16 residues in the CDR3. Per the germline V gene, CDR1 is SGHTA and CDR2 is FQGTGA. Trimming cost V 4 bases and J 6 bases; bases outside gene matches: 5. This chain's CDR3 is CASSSPGTSGSNEQFF. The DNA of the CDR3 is TGTGCCAGCAGCTCTCCCGGGACTAGCGGGAGCAATGAGCAGTTCTTC.

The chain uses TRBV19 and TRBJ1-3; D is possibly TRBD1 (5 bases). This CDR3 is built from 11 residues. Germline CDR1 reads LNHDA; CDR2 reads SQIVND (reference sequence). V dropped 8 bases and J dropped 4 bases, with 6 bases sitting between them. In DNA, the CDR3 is TGTGCCAGTCGACAGGGAAACACCATATATTTT. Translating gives CASRQGNTIYF. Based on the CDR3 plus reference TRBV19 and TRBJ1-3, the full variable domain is DGGITQSPKYLFRKEGQNVTLSCEQNLNHDAMYWYRQDPGQGLRLIYYSQIVNDFQKGDIAEGYSVSREKKESFPLTVTSAQKNPTAFYLCASRQGNTIYFGEGSWLTVV.

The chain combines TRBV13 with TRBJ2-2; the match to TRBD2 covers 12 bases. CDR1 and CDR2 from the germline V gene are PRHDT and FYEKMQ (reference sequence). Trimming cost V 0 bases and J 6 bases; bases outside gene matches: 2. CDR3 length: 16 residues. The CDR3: CASSLGSSGRAGELFF. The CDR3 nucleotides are TGTGCCAGCAGCTTAGGCTCTAGCGGGAGGGCCGGGGAGCTGTTTTTT.

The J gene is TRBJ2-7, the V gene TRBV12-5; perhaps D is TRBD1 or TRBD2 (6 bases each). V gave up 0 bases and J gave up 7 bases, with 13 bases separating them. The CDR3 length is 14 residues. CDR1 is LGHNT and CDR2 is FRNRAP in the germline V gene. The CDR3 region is CASGLVGRGGEQYV. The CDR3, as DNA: TGTGCTAGTGGTTTGGTGGGTAGAGGGGGGGAGCAGTACGTC.

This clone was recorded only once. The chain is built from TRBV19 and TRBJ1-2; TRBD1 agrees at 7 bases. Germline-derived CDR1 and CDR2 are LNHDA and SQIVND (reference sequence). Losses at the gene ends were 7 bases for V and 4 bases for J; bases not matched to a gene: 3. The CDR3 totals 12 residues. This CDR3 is CASTGQVYGYTF. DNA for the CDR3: TGTGCCAGTACCGGACAGGTCTATGGCTACACCTTC.

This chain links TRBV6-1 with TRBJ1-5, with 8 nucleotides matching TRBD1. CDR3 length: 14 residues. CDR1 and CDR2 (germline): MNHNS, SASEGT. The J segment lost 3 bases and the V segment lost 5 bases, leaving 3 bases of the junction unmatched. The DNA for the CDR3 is TGTGCCAGCAGTCCGGGACAGGTCAATCAGCCCCAGCATTTT. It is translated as CASSPGQVNQPQHF.

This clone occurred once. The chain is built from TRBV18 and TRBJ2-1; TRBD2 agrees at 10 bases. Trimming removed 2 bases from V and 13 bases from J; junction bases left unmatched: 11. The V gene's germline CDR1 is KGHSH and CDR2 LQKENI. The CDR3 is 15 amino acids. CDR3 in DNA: TGTGCCAGCTCACCAAATGGCCTAGCGGGAGCTGGTCAGTTCTTC. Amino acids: CASSPNGLAGAGQFF.

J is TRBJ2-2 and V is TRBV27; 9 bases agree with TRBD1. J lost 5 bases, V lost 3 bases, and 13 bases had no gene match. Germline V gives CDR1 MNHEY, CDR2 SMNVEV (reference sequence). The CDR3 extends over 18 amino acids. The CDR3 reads CASSFSRGQGRSTGELFF. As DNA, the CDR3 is TGTGCCAGCAGTTTTTCGCGAGGACAGGGGCGTTCAACCGGGGAGCTGTTTTTT.

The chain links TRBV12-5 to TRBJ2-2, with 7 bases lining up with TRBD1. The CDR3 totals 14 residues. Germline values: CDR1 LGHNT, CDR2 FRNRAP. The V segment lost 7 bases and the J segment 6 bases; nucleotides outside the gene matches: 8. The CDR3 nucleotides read TGTGCTAGTGTCCCGTCACAGGGGTCCGGGGAGCTGTTTTTT. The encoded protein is CASVPSQGSGELFF.

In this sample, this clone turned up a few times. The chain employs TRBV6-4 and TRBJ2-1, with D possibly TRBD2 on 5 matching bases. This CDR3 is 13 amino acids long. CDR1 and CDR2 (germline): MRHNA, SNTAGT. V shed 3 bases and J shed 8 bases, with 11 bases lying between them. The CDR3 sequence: CASSEMEVDEQFF. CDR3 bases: TGTGCCAGCAGTGAGATGGAGGTCGATGAGCAGTTCTTC.

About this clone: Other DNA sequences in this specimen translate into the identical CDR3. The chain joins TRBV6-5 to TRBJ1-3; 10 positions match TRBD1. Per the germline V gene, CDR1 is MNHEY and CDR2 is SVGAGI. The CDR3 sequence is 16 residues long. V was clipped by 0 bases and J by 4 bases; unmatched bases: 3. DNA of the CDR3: TGTGCCAGCAGTTACTCGGGACAGGGGTCGGGAAACACCATATATTTT. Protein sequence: CASSYSGQGSGNTIYF.